Listed here are 5 T cell receptor beta chains from one sample, sequenced in a study of cytomegalovirus exposure and HLA in healthy donors. In the PCR, 60 Vbeta and 13 Jbeta primers were used. The protocol was immunoSEQ multiplex PCR, while the TCRdb copy is restricted to in-frame clones and leaves out a portion. There are about 210,000 clones in the sample, with about 1% held by the top ten. Sequences were obtained from PBMCs. The receptors were gathered from a woman aged 25 to 45 in good health and CMV-seropositive.

V and J are TRBV7-2 and TRBJ2-1; perhaps TRBD2 as D (6 bases). The CDR3 extends over 12 amino acids. V was cut by 0 bases and J by 15 bases, with 12 bases left in between. Germline values: CDR1 SGHTA, CDR2 FQGNSA. The CDR3 is CASSLAVPGVFF. The CDR3 DNA is TGTGCCAGCAGCTTAGCGGTACCGGGAGTGTTCTTC.

The V gene is TRBV7-9, the J gene TRBJ1-2, with 9 bases that match TRBD1. V trimming: 6 bases; J trimming: 7 bases; junction bases outside the gene matches: 6. This CDR3 comprises 13 residues. Germline CDR1 SEHNR, CDR2 FQNEAQ (reference sequence). In DNA form, the CDR3 reads TGTGCCAGCAGTACGACAGGGGGGGCTGGCTACACCTTC. Translation: CASSTTGGAGYTF.

The chain is built from TRBV6-1 and TRBJ1-3, with D possibly TRBD1 on 5 matching bases. Germline V lookup: CDR1 MNHNS, CDR2 SASEGT. V was shortened by 10 bases and J by 1 base, with 14 bases between the two germline ends. The length of the CDR3 is 14 residues. CDR3 protein: CATSGLLSGNTIYF. The CDR3 coding sequence is TGTGCCACTTCGGGACTGTTGTCTGGAAACACCATATATTTT.

The CDR3 sequence: CAINGGNNQPQHF. The CDR3 coding sequence is TGTGCCATAAACGGGGGAAACAATCAGCCCCAGCATTTT. V and J are TRBV10-3 and TRBJ1-5; a weak D match, TRBD1 (5 bases). The V gene lost 9 bases and the J gene lost 3 bases, with 12 bases spanning the gap. From germline, CDR1 is ENHRY and CDR2 SYGVKD. The CDR3 contains 13 residues.

The V and J genes are TRBV6-5 and TRBJ1-5; TRBD1 might be the D (5 bases). Trimming took 1 base from V and 5 from J, leaving 9 bases between them. CDR1 and CDR2 (germline): MNHEY, SVGAGI. The CDR3 loop spans 14 amino acids. The CDR3 region is CASSYWGGDQPQHF. The DNA of the CDR3 is TGTGCCAGCAGTTACTGGGGGGGGGATCAGCCCCAGCATTTT.